The 21 T cell receptor beta chains in this list originate from one sample, sequenced in a study of cytomegalovirus exposure and HLA in healthy donors. PCR amplification relied on 60 Vbeta primers (plus 13 Jbeta primers). Some clones are missing from TCRdb's copy, which holds only in-frame ones; the method was immunoSEQ multiplex PCR. The specimen's table records fewer than 100,000 clones. The sample comprised PBMCs. These receptors all come from a man aged 45-65 years in good health and CMV-seronegative.

The chain has TRBV7-6 and TRBJ1-2; the match to TRBD1 covers 9 bases. Germline CDR1 and CDR2: SGHVS and FNYEAQ. CDR3 length: 17 residues. After removal of 5 bases from V and 6 bases from J, the junction contained 16 bases not matched to a gene. The CDR3 protein is CASSETVQQGAFNGYTF. For the CDR3, the DNA is TGTGCCAGCAGCGAAACAGTTCAACAGGGGGCGTTTAATGGCTACACCTTC.

This chain links TRBV28 with TRBJ2-7; 7 bases agree with TRBD1. J lost 5 bases, V lost 4 bases, and 11 bases had no gene match. CDR3 length: 15 residues. The germline gives CDR1 MDHEN, CDR2 SYDVKM. The CDR3 bases are TGTGCCAGCAGTTCACCCGGACAGGTGGGCGACGAGCAGTACTTC. Its translation is CASSSPGQVGDEQYF.

The chain employs TRBV14 and TRBJ2-6; D is ambiguous. In germline, CDR1 is SGHDN, CDR2 FVKESK. Trimming stripped 4 bases from V and 0 bases from J, with 7 bases between. CDR3 length: 15 amino acids. The CDR3 nucleotides read TGTGCCAGCAGCCCCCTTCTCTCTGGGGCCAACGTCCTGACTTTC. This translates into CASSPLLSGANVLTF.

The gene calls are TRBV6-4 and TRBJ2-1; TRBD2 matches at 11 bases. The germline CDR1 and CDR2 sequences are MRHNA and SNTAGT. The V segment lost 10 bases and the J segment 7 bases; nucleotides outside the gene matches: 9. The CDR3 sequence is 14 residues long. Here the CDR3 reads CAIRSGGAQNEQFF. CDR3 bases: TGTGCCATCCGTAGCGGGGGGGCTCAAAATGAGCAGTTCTTC.

The chain couples TRBV15 to TRBJ2-3; D is unclear. This CDR3 contains 15 residues. V shed 1 base and J shed 2 bases, with 10 bases lying between them. The germline gives CDR1 LNHNV, CDR2 YYDKDF (reference sequence). CDR3 amino acids: CATSRGLFVTDTQYF. The CDR3 DNA reads as TGTGCCACCAGCAGAGGACTTTTTGTCACAGATACGCAGTATTTT.

Details on this clone: The same CDR3 can be traced to other DNA sequences in this sample. The chain employs TRBV5-4 and TRBJ2-5; 10 nucleotides line up with TRBD2. The CDR3 totals 14 residues. Germline CDR1 and CDR2: SGHNT and YYREEE (reference sequence). J was trimmed by 4 bases and V by 5 bases; bases with no gene match: 5. The chain's CDR3 is CASSLERGGETQYF. In DNA form, the CDR3 reads TGTGCCAGCAGTCTCGAGCGGGGGGGAGAGACCCAGTACTTC.

The chain couples TRBV5-6 to TRBJ1-4, with TRBD1 matching 10 bases. Germline loops: CDR1 SGHDT, CDR2 YYEEEE. V dropped 6 bases and J dropped 7; count of bases not matched to a gene: 12. The CDR3 contains 16 residues. CDR3 sequence (DNA): TGTGCCAGCACCCGGGGACAGGGGACTTTGGTTGAAAAACTGTTTTTT. Amino acid sequence: CASTRGQGTLVEKLFF.

J is TRBJ1-2 and V is TRBV7-9; D is undetermined. Trimming shortened V by 5 bases and J by 8 bases, and 9 bases separated the two germline ends. The CDR3 consists of 11 residues. Germline V gene sequence: CDR1 SEHNR, CDR2 FQNEAQ (reference sequence). CDR3 DNA: TGTGCCAGCAGCCAATTTAGAGGCTACACCTTC. Encoded protein: CASSQFRGYTF.

The V and J genes are TRBV4-1 and TRBJ2-5, with a tentative D call TRBD1 (5 bases). Germline V gene lookup returns CDR1 MGHRA and CDR2 YSYEKL. V lost 2 bases to trimming and J lost 5 bases, with 15 bases between them. The CDR3 length is 15 residues. The CDR3 sequence: CASSQLGVAGETQYF. The CDR3, as DNA: TGCGCCAGCAGCCAACTAGGGGTAGCCGGGGAGACCCAGTACTTC.

The chain recombines TRBV6-5 with TRBJ2-7; 7 bases fit TRBD2. The length of the CDR3 is 14 residues. CDR1 and CDR2 from the germline V gene are MNHEY and SVGAGI. V shed 7 bases and J 3 bases; nucleotides not matched to a gene: 9. The CDR3 is CASTNWGGNYEQYF. DNA for the CDR3: TGTGCCAGCACCAATTGGGGAGGGAACTACGAGCAGTACTTC.

The chain uses TRBV7-8 and TRBJ2-1, with D perhaps matching TRBD2 (6 bases). This CDR3 is 16 amino acids long. The V end lost 4 bases, the J end lost 3 bases, and 16 bases lay between the germline ends. CDR1 is SGHVS and CDR2 is FQNEAQ in the germline V gene. CDR3 in DNA: TGTGCCAGCAGCTGGCGAAGGAGGGTCGGCTACAATGAGCAGTTCTTC. Encoded protein: CASSWRRRVGYNEQFF.

The chain uses TRBV11-2 and TRBJ1-1; D gene uncertain. Germline V gene lookup returns CDR1 SGHAT and CDR2 FQNNGV. V was pared by 5 bases and J by 2 bases, with 6 bases between. This CDR3 spans 12 amino acids. The CDR3 loop reads CASSLLNTEAFF. In nucleotides, the CDR3 is TGTGCCAGCAGCCTCCTAAACACTGAAGCTTTCTTT.

The V call is TRBV28, the J call TRBJ1-5, with TRBD1 matching 7 bases. This CDR3 spans 14 amino acids. Losses at the gene ends were 8 bases for V and 5 bases for J; bases not matched to a gene: 9. CDR1 and CDR2 (germline): MDHEN, SYDVKM. CDR3 amino acids: CASYREQGYQPQHF. In nucleotides, the CDR3 is TGTGCCAGCTATAGGGAACAGGGGTATCAGCCCCAGCATTTT. The variable domain in full, with the rest retrieved from reference TRBV28 and TRBJ1-5, is DVKVTQSSRYLVKRTGEKVFLECVQDMDHENMFWYRQDPGLGLRLIYFSYDVKMKEKGDIPEGYSVSREKKERFSLILESASTNQTSMYLCASYREQGYQPQHFGDGTRLSIL.

The chain couples TRBV5-1 to TRBJ1-5, with a possible D match to TRBD1 (6 bases). Trimming took off 4 bases at V and 7 bases at J, with 12 bases between the two ends. This CDR3 region has 13 residues. Germline CDR1 and CDR2: SGHRS and YFSETQ. CDR3: CASSLQGSQPQHF. As DNA, the CDR3 is TGCGCCAGCAGCCTACAGGGAAGCCAGCCCCAGCATTTT.

The genes are TRBV2 and TRBJ1-1; no clear D. V was pared by 7 bases and J by 1 base, with 13 bases between. There are 14 residues in the CDR3. Per germline, CDR1 SNHLY and CDR2 FYNNEI. The CDR3 DNA follows: TGTGCCAGCAAGCAAAACAGTGAGAACACTGAAGCTTTCTTT. This translates into CASKQNSENTEAFF. The variable domain in full, with the rest retrieved from reference TRBV2 and TRBJ1-1, is EPEVTQTPSHQVTQMGQEVILRCVPISNHLYFYWYRQILGQKVEFLVSFYNNEISEKSEIFDDQFSVERPDGSNFTLKIRSTKLEDSAMYFCASKQNSENTEAFFGQGTRLTVV.

The chain couples TRBV5-1 to TRBJ2-2; maybe TRBD1 (6 bases). The CDR3 length is 14 residues. CDR1 is SGHRS and CDR2 is YFSETQ in the germline V gene. V dropped 7 bases and J dropped 4 bases, with 14 bases sitting between them. The CDR3 nucleotides read TGCGCCAGCGGGCAGGGGATAATCACCGGGGAGCTGTTTTTT. Translating gives CASGQGIITGELFF. Full variable domain (remainder filled in from reference TRBV5-1 and TRBJ2-2): KAGVTQTPRYLIKTRGQQVTLSCSPISGHRSVSWYQQTPGQGLQFLFEYFSETQRNKGNFPGRFSGRQFSNSRSEMNVSTLELGDSALYLCASGQGIITGELFFGEGSRLTVL.

The chain uses TRBV6-1 and TRBJ1-5; a weak D match, TRBD1 (5 bases). This CDR3 is 15 amino acids long. CDR1 is MNHNS and CDR2 is SASEGT in the germline V gene. Deletions cut 4 bases from V and 4 bases from J, with 14 bases between. DNA for the CDR3: TGTGCCAGCAGTGCGGTAGGGGCAGTTAATCAGCCCCAGCATTTT. As protein: CASSAVGAVNQPQHF.

Here the CDR3 reads CASRLSTGAVWQPQHF. CDR3 nucleotides: TGTGCCAGCAGGTTGTCGACAGGGGCCGTTTGGCAGCCCCAGCATTTT. J is TRBJ1-5 and V is TRBV5-5; 8 nucleotides line up with TRBD1. V was clipped by 5 bases and J by 7 bases; unmatched bases: 14. Germline V gene data show CDR1 as SGHKS and CDR2 as YYEKEE (reference sequence). This CDR3 contains 16 residues.

The chain carries TRBV7-2 and TRBJ1-1, with unresolved D. The CDR3 contains 12 residues. Trimming pared 5 bases from V and 3 bases from J, leaving 7 bases between. Germline V gene data show CDR1 as SGHTA and CDR2 as FQGNSA. CDR3 sequence: CASSPLYTEAFF. The CDR3 DNA follows: TGTGCCAGCAGCCCTTTATACACTGAAGCTTTCTTT.

The rearrangement joins TRBV5-8 to TRBJ1-5; unclear D gene. Trimming cost V 2 bases and J 3 bases, with 6 bases left between them. Germline CDR1 and CDR2: SGHTS and YDEGEE. The CDR3 contains 13 residues. The CDR3 here is CASSLLLNQPQHF. The DNA for the CDR3 is TGTGCCAGCAGCTTACTTCTCAATCAGCCCCAGCATTTT.

V is TRBV4-2 and J is TRBJ2-1; a weak D match, TRBD1 (5 bases). CDR1 and CDR2 from the germline V gene are LGHNA and YNFKEQ. CDR3 length equals 15 residues. Trimming took off 0 bases at V and 2 bases at J, with 8 bases between the two ends. The CDR3 loop reads CASSQEARAYNEQFF. The DNA of the CDR3 is TGTGCCAGCAGCCAAGAAGCCAGGGCCTACAATGAGCAGTTCTTC.